A selection of T cell receptor beta chains follows, all from one sample in a study of T cell therapy after organ transplantation. Sequencing was performed with immunoSEQ multiplex PCR; in TCRdb, only in-frame clones are kept and a portion is missing. There are approximately 20,000 clones in the sample; roughly four fifths occur only once, and 7% to 10% lies in the top ten. The antigens these receptors bind are not known. The sample was CD8+ T cells from blood, taken after autologous CMV-specific T cell therapy. These receptors all come from a human patient who had received a solid organ transplant and had CMV disease. A share of the T cells may be of graft donor origin. CDR3s include the opening cysteine and the closing phenylalanine or tryptophan. Each record gives: J gene, clone size, V gene, D gene, CDR3 protein, CDR3 DNA. A D gene is named only where the DNA matches it firmly. Expanded clones are given a class, and other clones once, few, many or no size at all.

TRBJ1-2	.	TRBV6-5	.	CASSYGSGNIEGYTF	TGTGCCAGCAGTTACGGGTCAGGGAACATCGAAGGCTACACCTTC
TRBJ1-5	few	TRBV6-4	TRBD1	CASSATGEGGQPQHF	TGTGCCAGCAGTGCAACAGGGGAAGGCGGGCAGCCCCAGCATTTT
TRBJ2-3	.	TRBV7-8	TRBD1	CASLWSGQITDTQYF	TGTGCCAGCCTTTGGTCGGGACAGATCACAGATACGCAGTATTTT
TRBJ1-5	few	TRBV25-1	.	CASSDSGRATPQHF	TGTGCCAGCAGTGACTCCGGGCGGGCGACGCCCCAGCATTTT
TRBJ2-7	.	TRBV11-2	.	CASSLEGEQYF	TGTGCCAGCAGCTTAGAGGGGGAGCAGTACTTC
TRBJ2-3	.	TRBV16	.	CASSPIADTDTQYF	TGTGCCAGCAGCCCCATAGCGGACACAGATACGCAGTATTTT
TRBJ2-3	.	TRBV6-6	.	CASSSNYPSTDTQYF	TGTGCCAGCAGTTCTAACTACCCTAGCACAGATACGCAGTATTTT
TRBJ2-2	.	TRBV6-5	TRBD2	CASSYGGSTGELFF	TGTGCCAGCAGTTACGGCGGGAGCACCGGGGAGCTGTTTTTT
TRBJ2-1	few	TRBV7-2	.	CASSFLNRRDEQFF	TGTGCCAGCAGCTTTCTGAATAGGAGGGATGAGCAGTTCTTC
TRBJ1-1	.	TRBV6-5	.	CAAGRGGNTEAFF	TGTGCCGCCGGACGGGGGGGGAACACTGAAGCTTTCTTT
TRBJ2-1	few	TRBV4-3	.	CASSQDPVTPYNEQFF	TGCGCCAGCAGCCAAGATCCCGTTACCCCCTACAATGAGCAGTTCTTC
TRBJ2-7	.	TRBV6-5	TRBD2	CASRTGTSGSNEQYF	TGTGCCAGCAGAACCGGGACTAGCGGGAGTAACGAGCAGTACTTC
TRBJ1-2	.	TRBV5-6	TRBD1	CASSRGQGATFYGYTF	TGTGCCAGCAGCCGAGGACAGGGGGCGACTTTCTATGGCTACACCTTC